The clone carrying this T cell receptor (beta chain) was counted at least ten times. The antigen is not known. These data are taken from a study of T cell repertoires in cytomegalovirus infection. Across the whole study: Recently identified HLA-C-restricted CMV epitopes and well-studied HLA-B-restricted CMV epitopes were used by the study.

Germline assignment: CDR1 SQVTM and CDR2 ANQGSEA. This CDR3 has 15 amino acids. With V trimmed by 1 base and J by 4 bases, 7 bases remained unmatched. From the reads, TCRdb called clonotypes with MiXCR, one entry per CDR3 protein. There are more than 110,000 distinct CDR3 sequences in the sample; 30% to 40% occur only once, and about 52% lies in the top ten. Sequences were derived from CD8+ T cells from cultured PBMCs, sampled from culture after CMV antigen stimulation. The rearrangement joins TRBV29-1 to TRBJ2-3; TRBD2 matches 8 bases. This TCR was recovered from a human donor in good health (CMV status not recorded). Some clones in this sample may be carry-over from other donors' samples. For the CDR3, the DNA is TGCAGCGTTGAAGGAGAAGGACTAGCTTCAGATACGCAGTATTTT. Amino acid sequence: CSVEGEGLASDTQYF.